What follows are 28 T cell receptor beta chains derived from one specimen sequenced in a study of T cells in localized non-small cell lung cancer. Produced via immunoSEQ multiplex PCR; TCRdb's table is partial and in-frame only. There are 12,000 or so clones in the sample; more than 75% occur only once, and approximately 23% lies in the top ten. The sample here was peripheral blood, taken before any cancer treatment. These TCRs come from a male donor at least 60 years old with stage I lung adenocarcinoma.

The gene calls are TRBV29-1 and TRBJ1-1; possible D gene TRBD1, 5 bases. CDR1 and CDR2 from the germline V gene are SQVTM and ANQGSEA. This CDR3 is built from 13 residues. V lost 4 bases and J 4 bases, leaving 13 bases between the germline ends. The CDR3 DNA reads TGCAGCGTTGTGGGGCAGGGCCTCACTGAAGCTTTCTTT. Translated: CSVVGQGLTEAFF. The whole variable domain, remainder taken from reference TRBV29-1 and TRBJ1-1, is SAVISQKPSRDICQRGTSLTIQCQVDSQVTMMFWYRQQPGQSLTLIATANQGSEATYESGFVIDKFPISRPNLTFSTLTVSNMSPEDSSIYLCSVVGQGLTEAFFGQGTRLTVV.

The V gene is TRBV9, the J gene TRBJ2-7, with TRBD2 matching 9 bases. The CDR3 loop spans 16 amino acids. Germline loops: CDR1 SGDLS, CDR2 YYNGEE. With V trimmed by 0 bases and J by 2 bases, 6 bases remained unmatched. CDR3 amino acids: CASSVASSGGPYEQYF. CDR3 coding DNA: TGTGCCAGCAGCGTAGCTTCCAGCGGGGGGCCCTACGAGCAGTACTTC.

The rearrangement joins TRBV14 to TRBJ2-3, with 8 nucleotides matching TRBD1. This CDR3 spans 13 amino acids. The ends lost 4 bases at V and 9 bases at J; junction bases unmatched: 6. In germline, CDR1 is SGHDN, CDR2 FVKESK. The CDR3 protein is CASSLGQAGTQYF. The DNA of the CDR3 is TGTGCCAGCAGCCTGGGACAGGCAGGGACGCAGTATTTT.

V gene TRBV7-2 combines with J gene TRBJ1-5; D ambiguous. The CDR3 consists of 14 residues. Germline V lookup: CDR1 SGHTA, CDR2 FQGNSA. Between the trimmed V and J ends, which lost 2 bases and 2 bases, there was a span of 7 bases. CDR3 in DNA: TGTGCCAGCAGCTTAACCCAGGGCAATCAGCCCCAGCATTTT. This codes for CASSLTQGNQPQHF.

The chain has TRBV27 and TRBJ2-2; 7 bases are a match to TRBD1. Trimming cost V 6 bases and J 1 base; bases outside gene matches: 5. Germline V CDR1 and CDR2: MNHEY, SMNVEV (reference sequence). The CDR3 loop spans 15 amino acids. CDR3 DNA sequence: TGTGCCAGCAGACACAGGGGCTTGAACACCGGGGAGCTGTTTTTT. It translates to CASRHRGLNTGELFF.

V and J are TRBV28 and TRBJ2-5, with D perhaps being TRBD1 or TRBD2 (5 bases each). There are 19 residues in the CDR3. Trimming cost V 8 bases and J 2 bases, with 30 bases left between them. Germline V CDR1 and CDR2: MDHEN, SYDVKM. The CDR3 DNA sequence: TGTGCCAGCGGGTCTGGTGCTATCCGGGACCCCAGACGACAAGAGACCCAGTACTTC. It specifies CASGSGAIRDPRRQETQYF.

The genes are TRBV30 and TRBJ2-7; TRBD2 is a possible D gene (7 bases). V was trimmed by 4 bases and J by 1 base, leaving 20 bases between them. This CDR3 is 16 amino acids long. Per the germline V gene, CDR1 is GTSNPN and CDR2 is SVGIG (reference sequence). The DNA for the CDR3 is TGTGCCTGGACCTTTTGGGGGAGGGGGATTTCCTACGAGCAGTACTTC. As protein: CAWTFWGRGISYEQYF.

The chain employs TRBV9 and TRBJ2-5, with 8 bases lining up with TRBD2. The CDR3 length is 18 residues. Germline loops: CDR1 SGDLS, CDR2 YYNGEE. Unmatched junction bases numbered 13, after V lost 0 bases and J lost 3 bases. The CDR3 is CASSVGLRGDPSEETQYF. The CDR3 region has the DNA TGTGCCAGCAGCGTAGGTTTGCGGGGGGATCCAAGTGAAGAGACCCAGTACTTC. The full variable domain, completed using reference TRBV9 and TRBJ2-5, is DSGVTQTPKHLITATGQRVTLRCSPRSGDLSVYWYQQSLDQGLQFLIQYYNGEERAKGNILERFSAQQFPDLHSELNLSSLELGDSALYFCASSVGLRGDPSEETQYFGPGTRLLVL.

The chain couples TRBV4-2 to TRBJ1-2; D is unclear. V shed 0 bases and J shed 4 bases, with 9 bases lying between them. The CDR3 runs to 14 residues. Germline assignment: CDR1 LGHNA and CDR2 YNFKEQ. The CDR3 DNA is TGTGCCAGCAGCCAAGATAAACGTTCCTATGGCTACACCTTC. It codes for CASSQDKRSYGYTF.

The chain is built from TRBV4-3 and TRBJ2-2; D is perhaps TRBD1 (6 bases). V was shortened by 4 bases and J by 10 bases, with 16 bases between the two germline ends. This CDR3 region has 14 residues. From germline, CDR1 is LGHNA and CDR2 YSLEER. The CDR3 here is CASSPGAWPSELFF. The CDR3 DNA is TGCGCCAGCAGCCCAGGGGCGTGGCCTTCGGAGCTGTTTTTT.

V is TRBV11-2 and J is TRBJ1-1; no clear D. This CDR3 comprises 14 residues. The V and J ends lost 2 bases and 7 bases respectively, with 14 bases between them. Per germline, CDR1 SGHAT and CDR2 FQNNGV. The CDR3 sequence is CASSLLRRRNEAFF. The CDR3 DNA reads as TGTGCCAGCAGCTTATTGCGGCGGAGAAATGAAGCTTTCTTT.

This sequence joins TRBV4-2 and TRBJ1-6; D is possibly TRBD1 (6 bases). Looked up from germline, CDR1 is LGHNA and CDR2 is YNFKEQ. The CDR3 runs to 15 residues. Trimming removed 1 base from V and 14 bases from J, with 18 bases in between. The CDR3 reads CASSQGSGDRETLHF. The CDR3 region has the DNA TGTGCCAGCAGCCAAGGGTCAGGGGATAGAGAAACCCTCCACTTT.

This clone was seen a handful of times. V usage is TRBV2 and J usage is TRBJ1-6; TRBD1 matches at 7 bases. The trim removed 11 bases at V and 15 bases at J, leaving 13 bases unmatched. The CDR3 is made up of 12 amino acids. The germline V gene encodes CDR1 SNHLY and CDR2 FYNNEI. The CDR3 loop is CAWGQLDNVLHF. CDR3 DNA: TGTGCCTGGGGACAGTTGGACAATGTCCTCCACTTT.

V usage is TRBV27 and J usage is TRBJ1-2, with D hard to call. Germline V lookup: CDR1 MNHEY, CDR2 SMNVEV (reference sequence). Deletions cut 4 bases from V and 7 bases from J, with 13 bases between. The CDR3 loop spans 13 amino acids. The CDR3 loop is CASSSPNAAGYTF. As DNA, the CDR3 is TGTGCCAGCAGTTCCCCGAATGCAGCTGGCTACACCTTC.

The V and J genes are TRBV7-6 and TRBJ2-3, with D possibly being TRBD1 (6 bases). The CDR3 runs 16 residues. Trimming removed 4 bases from V and 9 bases from J, with 23 bases in between. Germline loops: CDR1 SGHVS, CDR2 FNYEAQ. The CDR3 loop is CASSSPTQGRSVTQYF. CDR3 sequence (DNA): TGTGCCAGCAGCTCCCCTACACAGGGAAGAAGTGTCACGCAGTATTTT.

The chain is built from TRBV5-1 and TRBJ1-1; possibly TRBD1 for D (6 bases). V lost 8 bases, J lost 2 bases, and 22 bases lay in between. The CDR3 contains 16 residues. The V gene's germline CDR1 is SGHRS and CDR2 YFSETQ. CDR3 sequence (DNA): TGCGCCAGTGTCCCCCTAGATCCGGGACAAAACACTGAAGCTTTCTTT. Translated, it gives CASVPLDPGQNTEAFF.

This chain uses TRBV2 with TRBJ1-2, with D hard to call. This CDR3 comprises 17 residues. Trimming removed 2 bases from V and 2 bases from J, with 18 bases in between. The germline V gene encodes CDR1 SNHLY and CDR2 FYNNEI. The chain's CDR3 is CASSESSRQVLNYGYTF. Written as DNA, the CDR3 is TGTGCCAGCAGTGAATCCTCTCGGCAGGTCTTAAACTATGGCTACACCTTC.

The chain joins TRBV11-2 to TRBJ1-1, with TRBD1 identical over 11 bases. CDR1 and CDR2 from the germline V gene are SGHAT and FQNNGV. The CDR3 contains 15 residues. Germline trimming cut 1 base from V and 4 bases from J; bases unmatched to any gene: 2. For the CDR3, the DNA is TGTGCCAGCAGCTTAGCGGGGACAGGGGGCACTGAAGCTTTCTTT. It translates to CASSLAGTGGTEAFF.

This clone was counted once. The chain couples TRBV27 to TRBJ2-1, with TRBD2 matching 10 bases. The CDR3 runs to 18 residues. Germline V gene data show CDR1 as MNHEY and CDR2 as SMNVEV (reference sequence). V dropped 7 bases and J dropped 0; count of bases not matched to a gene: 12. The CDR3 DNA follows: TGTGCCAGCATCGGGGCTAGCGGGGGCCCGAGCTCCTACAATGAGCAGTTCTTC. This gives the protein CASIGASGGPSSYNEQFF.

This chain joins TRBV5-1 and TRBJ2-7, with D tentatively TRBD2 (5 bases). The CDR3 sequence is 16 residues long. CDR1 SGHRS and CDR2 YFSETQ come from the germline V gene. Trimming stripped 4 bases from V and 4 bases from J, with 21 bases between. The CDR3 is CASSPFSPGERYEQYF. The CDR3 nucleotides are TGCGCCAGCAGCCCGTTTAGTCCCGGGGAGAGATACGAGCAGTACTTC.

This chain joins TRBV7-2 and TRBJ1-2; 8 bases align to TRBD1. CDR1 and CDR2 (germline): SGHTA, FQGNSA. Trimming cost V 7 bases and J 5 bases; bases outside gene matches: 18. The CDR3 contains 17 residues. The CDR3 loop reads CASTPWTSGGDGYGYTF. The CDR3 nucleotides are TGTGCCAGCACCCCCTGGACATCAGGGGGCGACGGTTATGGCTACACCTTC.

The chain joins TRBV7-2 to TRBJ1-2; 9 nucleotides match TRBD1. This CDR3 comprises 16 residues. With V trimmed by 5 bases and J by 8 bases, 15 bases remained unmatched. Germline V lookup: CDR1 SGHTA, CDR2 FQGNSA. The CDR3 DNA reads as TGTGCCAGCAGCCCTCTTAAGCCGGCGACAGGGGGAGGCTACACCTTC. Translated, it gives CASSPLKPATGGGYTF.

Written as DNA, the CDR3 is TGCGCCAGCAGCCAAGGGTACGGGACAGCTTATGGCTACACCTTC. This gives the protein CASSQGYGTAYGYTF. The rearrangement uses TRBV4-3 and TRBJ1-2, with 7 bases fitting TRBD1. Unmatched junction bases numbered 7, after V lost 1 base and J lost 5 bases. The CDR3 has 15 residues. Per the germline V gene, CDR1 is LGHNA and CDR2 is YSLEER.

V usage is TRBV6-5 and J usage is TRBJ2-7; 9 bases are shared with TRBD1. Germline V CDR1 and CDR2: MNHEY, SVGAGI. This CDR3 has 14 amino acids. V lost 6 bases and J lost 1; bases outside the gene matches: 4. For the CDR3, the DNA is TGTGCCAGCAGCCCCGGGACAGGGTCCTACGAGCAGTACTTC. This sequence encodes CASSPGTGSYEQYF.

There are a few counts of this clone. The chain joins TRBV5-8 to TRBJ1-1, with D hard to call. The germline gives CDR1 SGHTS, CDR2 YDEGEE. The CDR3 has 13 amino acids. Trimming shortened V by 3 bases and J by 1 base, and 7 bases separated the two germline ends. DNA for the CDR3: TGTGCCAGCAGCTCAGACACGAACACTGAAGCTTTCTTT. Its translation: CASSSDTNTEAFF.

V gene TRBV30 combines with J gene TRBJ1-2; 8 nucleotides line up with TRBD1. CDR1 is GTSNPN, CDR2 SVGIG, per germline (reference sequence). The junction had 8 bases not matched to a gene; V was cut back by 3 bases and J by 8 bases. The CDR3 totals 13 residues. The CDR3 sequence is CAWSRDRPWGYTF. The CDR3 DNA is TGTGCCTGGAGCCGGGACAGGCCTTGGGGCTACACCTTC. Using reference TRBV30 and TRBJ1-2 for the parts outside the CDR3, the full variable domain is SQTIHQWPATLVQPVGSPLSLECTVEGTSNPNLYWYRQAAGRGLQLLFYSVGIGQISSEVPQNLSASRPQDRQFILSSKKLLLSDSGFYLCAWSRDRPWGYTFGSGTRLTVV.

This chain links TRBV2 with TRBJ1-1, with D uncertain. The V end was cut by 6 bases, the J end by 1 base, with 9 bases between. The CDR3 covers 13 residues. Germline V gives CDR1 SNHLY, CDR2 FYNNEI. The CDR3 sequence is CASRFGRNTEAFF. CDR3 bases: TGTGCCAGCAGGTTTGGCAGGAACACTGAAGCTTTCTTT.

This clone has just a few counts. The rearrangement joins TRBV9 to TRBJ1-6; D gene uncertain. Germline loops: CDR1 SGDLS, CDR2 YYNGEE. The V end lost 0 bases, the J end lost 3 bases, and 7 bases lay between the germline ends. This CDR3 has 15 amino acids. CDR3 in amino acids: CASSVGVNYNSPLHF. The DNA for the CDR3 is TGTGCCAGCAGCGTAGGAGTGAACTATAATTCACCCCTCCACTTT.